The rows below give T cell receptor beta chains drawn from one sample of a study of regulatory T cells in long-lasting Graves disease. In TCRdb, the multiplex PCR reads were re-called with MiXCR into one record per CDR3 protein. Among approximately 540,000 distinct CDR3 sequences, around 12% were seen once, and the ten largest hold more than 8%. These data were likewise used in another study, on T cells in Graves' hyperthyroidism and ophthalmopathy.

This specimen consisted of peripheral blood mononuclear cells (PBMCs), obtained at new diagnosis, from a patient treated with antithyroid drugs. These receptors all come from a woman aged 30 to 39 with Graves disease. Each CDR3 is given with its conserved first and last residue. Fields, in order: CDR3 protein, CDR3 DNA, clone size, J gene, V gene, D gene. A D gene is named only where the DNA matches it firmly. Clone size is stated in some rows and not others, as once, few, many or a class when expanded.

CASSPNLASGYGYTF TGTGCCAGCAGCCCAAACCTCGCATCGGGTTATGGCTACACCTTC many TRBJ1-2 TRBV9 -
CASSYTGLAGNNEQFF TGTGCCAGCAGTTACACCGGACTAGCGGGTAACAATGAGCAGTTCTTC - TRBJ2-1 TRBV6-5 TRBD2
CASSNLQVSKDGYTF TGTGCCAGTAGTAACCTACAGGTTTCAAAGGATGGCTACACCTTC many TRBJ1-2 TRBV19 -
CASSPPSYTEAFF TGTGCCAGCTCCCCCCCGTCTTACACTGAAGCTTTCTTT many TRBJ1-1 TRBV18 -
CAWSGPGTGELFF TGTGCCTGGAGCGGACCGGGGACCGGGGAGCTGTTTTTT - TRBJ2-2 TRBV30 -
CASSSWTSGADTQYF TGTGCCAGCAGTTCCTGGACTAGCGGGGCAGATACGCAGTATTTT many TRBJ2-3 TRBV27 TRBD2
CASSQDFGGYTF TGTGCCAGCAGCCAAGATTTCGGGGGCTACACCTTC - TRBJ1-2 TRBV3-1 -
CASSDSDECLGEQGWWYYGYTF TGTGCCAGCAGTGACTCGGACGAATGCCTCGGGGAACAGGGGTGGTGGTACTATGGCTACACCTTC - TRBJ1-2 TRBV6-2/TRBV6-3 TRBD1
CASSSDRGLEKLFF TGTGCCAGCAGCTCGGACAGGGGGCTAGAAAAACTGTTTTTT few TRBJ1-4 TRBV5-6 TRBD1
CATSRAQGQPQHF TGTGCCACCAGCAGAGCTCAGGGTCAGCCCCAGCATTTT many TRBJ1-5 TRBV15 -
CASGHSGNTIYF TGTGCCAGCGGGCACTCTGGAAACACCATATATTTT many TRBJ1-3 TRBV2 -
CASSPRLPTEAFF TGCGCCAGCAGCCCCCGACTTCCCACTGAAGCTTTCTTT - TRBJ1-1 TRBV4-1 -
CSVTPRVGEQFF TGCAGCGTGACCCCCAGGGTAGGGGAGCAGTTCTTC many TRBJ2-1 TRBV29-1 -
CASSQTENTEAFF TGTGCCAGCAGCCAAACAGAGAACACTGAAGCTTTCTTT many TRBJ1-1 TRBV7-2 -